This note documents a single T cell receptor beta chain sequence. Its antigen is as yet unknown. Repertoires were generated with immunoSEQ multiplex PCR, while TCRdb's copy carries only in-frame clones and drops some. Among some 1,900 clones listed, around 27% were seen once. The sample is drawn from a study of T cells in localized non-small cell lung cancer. Overall study findings and caveats: Adjacent lung had a median around 60 of the 100 largest tumor clones.

Each adjacent lung sample was taken at least 2 cm from the tumor margin and was free of atypia. The sequence was collected from a female donor over 55 with stage I lung adenocarcinoma. Specimen: normal lung tissue next to the tumor, collected before any cancer treatment.

The CDR3 region is CASSYPGTGRPYSNQPQHF. Here the CDR3 DNA reads TGTGCCAGCAGTTATCCCGGGACAGGGAGGCCCTATAGCAATCAGCCCCAGCATTTT. The rearrangement uses TRBV6-8 and TRBJ1-5; 9 nucleotides match TRBD1. Trimming took 3 bases from V and 0 from J; bases not matched to a gene: 12. The length of the CDR3 is 19 residues. Germline CDR1 and CDR2: MNHGY and SAAAGT.